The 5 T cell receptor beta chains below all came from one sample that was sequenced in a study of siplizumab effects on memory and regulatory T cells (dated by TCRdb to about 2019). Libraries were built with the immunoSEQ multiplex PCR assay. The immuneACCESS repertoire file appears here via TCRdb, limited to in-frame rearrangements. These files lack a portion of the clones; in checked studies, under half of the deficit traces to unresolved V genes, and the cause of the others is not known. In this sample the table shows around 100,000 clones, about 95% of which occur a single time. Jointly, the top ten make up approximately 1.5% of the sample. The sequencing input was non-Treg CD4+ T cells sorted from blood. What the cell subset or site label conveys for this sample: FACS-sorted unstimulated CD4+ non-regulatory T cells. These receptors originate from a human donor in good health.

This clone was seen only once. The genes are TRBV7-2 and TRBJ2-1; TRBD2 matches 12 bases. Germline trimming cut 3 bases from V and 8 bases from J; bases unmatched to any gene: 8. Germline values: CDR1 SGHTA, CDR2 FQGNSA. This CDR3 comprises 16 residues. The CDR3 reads CASSFDFTSGRYEQFF. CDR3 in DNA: TGTGCCAGCAGCTTCGATTTCACTAGCGGGAGGTATGAGCAGTTCTTC.

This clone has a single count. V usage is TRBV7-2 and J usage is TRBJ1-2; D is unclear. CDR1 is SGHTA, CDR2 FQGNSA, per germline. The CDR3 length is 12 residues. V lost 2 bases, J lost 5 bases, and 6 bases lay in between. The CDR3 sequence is CASSLYGYGYTF. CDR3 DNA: TGTGCCAGCAGCTTATACGGATATGGCTACACCTTC.

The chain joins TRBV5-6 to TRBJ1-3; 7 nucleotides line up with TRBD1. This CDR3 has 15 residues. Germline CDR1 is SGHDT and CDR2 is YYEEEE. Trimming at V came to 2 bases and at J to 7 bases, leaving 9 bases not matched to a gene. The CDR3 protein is CASSFYGTAGNTIYF. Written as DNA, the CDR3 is TGTGCCAGCAGCTTTTATGGGACAGCGGGGAACACCATATATTTT.

For the CDR3, the DNA is TGTGCCAGCAGCTTATTTGTTAGCAGGGGCACAGATACGCAGTATTTT. Amino acid sequence: CASSLFVSRGTDTQYF. The rearrangement uses TRBV7-8 and TRBJ2-3; the D gene is possibly TRBD1 (5 bases). Germline CDR1 is SGHVS and CDR2 is FQNEAQ. V lost 2 bases and J lost 1, with 13 bases in between. The CDR3 runs 16 residues.

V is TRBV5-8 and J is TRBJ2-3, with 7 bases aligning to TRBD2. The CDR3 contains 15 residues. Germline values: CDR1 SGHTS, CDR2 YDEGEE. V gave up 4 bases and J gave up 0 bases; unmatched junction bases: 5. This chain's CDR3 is CASSKLAPSTDTQYF. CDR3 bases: TGTGCCAGCAGCAAACTAGCGCCTAGCACAGATACGCAGTATTTT.